These T cell receptor beta chains were read from a single sample in a study of cytomegalovirus exposure and HLA in healthy donors. Profiled with immunoSEQ multiplex PCR; TCRdb holds only in-frame clones, not every one. The sample lists about 300,000 clones; roughly 88% were seen once. The sequencing input was PBMCs. These receptors were collected from a man aged 35 to 55 in good health and CMV-seropositive. CDR3s include the opening cysteine and the closing phenylalanine or tryptophan. The D gene is left open where the match is weak.

d_call j_call v_call cdr3_nt cdr3_aa
- TRBJ2-7 TRBV5-1 TGCGCCAGCAGCCAGGGACTGTACGAGCAGTACTTC CASSQGLYEQYF
- TRBJ1-6 TRBV5-1 TGCGCCAGCAGCCGGGGTTCGGATAATTCACCCCTCCACTTT CASSRGSDNSPLHF
- TRBJ2-7 TRBV2 TGTGCCAGCAGTGAAGGACGGGTCGAATCCTACGAGCAGTACTTC CASSEGRVESYEQYF
TRBD1 TRBJ2-7 TRBV28 TGTGCCAGCAACTTACGGACAGGAACCTACGAGCAGTACTTC CASNLRTGTYEQYF
- TRBJ2-7 TRBV15 TGTGCCACCAGCAGAGAAGAGGGACTCGCCCCGGGCGAGCAGTACTTC CATSREEGLAPGEQYF
- TRBJ1-4 TRBV6-6 TGTGCCAGCAGTTCGGACTCCGGGATACCCGGAGCGGAACTGTTTTTT CASSSDSGIPGAELFF
TRBD1 TRBJ1-5 TRBV6-5 TGTGCCAGCAGTTACCCGGGACAGGTTAGCAATCAGCCCCAGCATTTT CASSYPGQVSNQPQHF
- TRBJ2-3 TRBV7-9 TGTGCCAGCAGCTTAAGCCCTATTCGCACAGATACGCAGTATTTT CASSLSPIRTDTQYF
- TRBJ2-2 TRBV6-5 TGTGCCAGCTATCGGACAGCGAACACCGGGGAGCTGTTTTTT CASYRTANTGELFF
- TRBJ1-5 TRBV7-9 TGTGCCAGCAGCTTAGTACGGGGGAATAGCAATCAGCCCCAGCATTTT CASSLVRGNSNQPQHF
TRBD2 TRBJ2-7 TRBV2 TGTGCCAGCAACCCGGGTAGCGGGCTCTACGAGCGGTACTTC CASNPGSGLYERYF
- TRBJ1-5 TRBV15 TGTGCCACCAGCAGAGATTACGGGTTCAATCAGCCCCAGCATTTT CATSRDYGFNQPQHF
TRBD1 TRBJ2-5 TRBV5-8 TGTGCCAGCAGCCCCCGGGACAGGGAACTCCAAGAGACCCAGTACTTC CASSPRDRELQETQYF
TRBD1 TRBJ2-2 TRBV13 TGTGCCAGCAGCGGAGGGGACAGGTCGAACACCGGGGAGCTGTTTTTT CASSGGDRSNTGELFF
- TRBJ1-1 TRBV19 TGTGCCAGTAGTATAAACTCGAACACTGAAGCTTTCTTT CASSINSNTEAFF